This TCR beta chain was sequenced in a study of CD8 T cells in ankylosing spondylitis. The study, taken as a whole, reports: What appeared characteristic of ankylosing spondylitis blood was a TCR beta motif of under 10 highly homologous variants.

This clonotype was seen a few times. Its target is not known. Each CDR3 protein is one row after TCRdb ran MiXCR on the 5' RACE reads. The repertoire holds 300,000 to 400,000 distinct CDR3 sequences, with approximately 15% as singletons. The V segment lost 4 bases and the J segment 4 bases; nucleotides outside the gene matches: 12. Germline V gene data show CDR1 as LNHDA and CDR2 as SQIVND (reference sequence). The CDR3 is 17 amino acids. The sample taken for sequencing was blood, either unsorted or a sorted T cell fraction (not recorded which). The chain employs TRBV19 and TRBJ2-5, with TRBD1 identical over 10 bases. This TCR was sampled from a male donor with ankylosing spondylitis or in good health (not recorded which). The CDR3 is CASSNRDRGEVRETQYF. CDR3 bases: TGTGCCAGTAGTAACCGGGACAGGGGCGAGGTGAGAGAGACCCAGTACTTC.